A single sample gave rise to the 17 T cell receptor beta chains below, sequenced in a study of cytotoxic CD8 clonotypes in ibrutinib-treated CLL. Produced via immunoSEQ multiplex PCR; TCRdb's table is partial and in-frame only. The sample contains 330,000 or so clones, 67% of which appear only once. This material consisted of PBMCs, taken after 36 months of ibrutinib treatment. These TCRs come from a human donor with chronic lymphocytic leukemia.

A few counts support this clone. The chain is built from TRBV11-3 and TRBJ2-1; TRBD2 agrees at 8 bases. V shed 2 bases, J shed 7 bases, and the junction held 13 bases outside the gene matches. The CDR3 runs 17 residues. Germline CDR1 and CDR2: SGHNT and YENEEA. Here the CDR3 DNA reads TGTGCCAGCAGCTTACGGGGGGAGGTAGCGGGAAGGAATGAGCAGTTCTTC. Its protein product is CASSLRGEVAGRNEQFF.

The chain carries TRBV2 and TRBJ2-6; TRBD2 aligns across 10 bases. This CDR3 contains 18 residues. Germline V gene sequence: CDR1 SNHLY, CDR2 FYNNEI. Unmatched junction bases numbered 11, after V lost 6 bases and J lost 3 bases. In DNA, the CDR3 is TGTGCCAGCAGGGGACTAGCGCCCTTTAGAAGTGGGGCCAACGTCCTGACTTTC. Its translation is CASRGLAPFRSGANVLTF.

The table lists this clone with a few counts. V and J are TRBV7-8 and TRBJ2-1; no clear D. Germline V CDR1 and CDR2: SGHVS, FQNEAQ. Trimming removed 10 bases from V and 1 base from J, with 8 bases in between. This CDR3 has 12 amino acids. The CDR3 DNA reads as TGTGCCACCGAGAGTTCCTACAATGAGCAGTTCTTC. The encoded protein is CATESSYNEQFF.

The chain is built from TRBV18 and TRBJ1-4, with 7 bases that match TRBD1. Germline loops: CDR1 KGHSH, CDR2 LQKENI. The CDR3 runs 16 residues. Trimming at V came to 9 bases and at J to 0 bases, leaving 10 bases not matched to a gene. CDR3 amino acids: CASTLQGRSTNEKLFF. CDR3 DNA: TGTGCCAGTACTTTACAGGGGCGGTCAACTAATGAAAAACTGTTTTTT.

The chain is built from TRBV19 and TRBJ1-2, with D perhaps matching TRBD1 (5 bases). The CDR3 loop spans 15 amino acids. V was shortened by 5 bases and J by 8 bases, with 21 bases between the two germline ends. Germline CDR1 LNHDA, CDR2 SQIVND (reference sequence). The CDR3 protein is CASSGEGRPPWGYTF. The CDR3 nucleotides are TGTGCCAGTAGTGGGGAGGGACGCCCACCCTGGGGCTACACCTTC.

The chain combines TRBV13 with TRBJ2-1; D is perhaps TRBD1 or TRBD2 (7 bases each). This CDR3 has 14 residues. Trimming shortened V by 0 bases and J by 9 bases, and 12 bases separated the two germline ends. CDR1 is PRHDT, CDR2 FYEKMQ, per germline (reference sequence). Here the CDR3 DNA reads TGTGCCAGCAGCTTAGGGACAGGGAGGGCTGAGCAGTTCTTC. It specifies CASSLGTGRAEQFF. Combining the CDR3 with reference TRBV13 and TRBJ2-1 gives the whole variable domain AAGVIQSPRHLIKEKRETATLKCYPIPRHDTVYWYQQGPGQDPQFLISFYEKMQSDKGSIPDRFSAQQFSDYHSELNMSSLELGDSALYFCASSLGTGRAEQFFGPGTRLTVL.

This chain joins TRBV9 and TRBJ2-1, with TRBD1 identical over 10 bases. The V segment lost 4 bases and the J segment 4 bases; nucleotides outside the gene matches: 5. The CDR3 spans 15 residues. The germline V gene encodes CDR1 SGDLS and CDR2 YYNGEE. The CDR3: CASSKDRGFYNEQFF. The DNA for the CDR3 is TGTGCCAGCAGCAAGGACAGGGGGTTTTACAATGAGCAGTTCTTC.

This rearrangement joins TRBV9 to TRBJ2-1; perhaps D is TRBD1 or TRBD2 (6 bases each). The CDR3 consists of 14 residues. CDR1 and CDR2 from the germline V gene are SGDLS and YYNGEE. Between the trimmed V and J ends, which lost 3 bases and 6 bases, there was a span of 13 bases. DNA for the CDR3: TGTGCCAGCAGCGGGGACGGAGGGGGCAATGAGCAGTTCTTC. It codes for CASSGDGGGNEQFF.

The chain carries TRBV5-5 and TRBJ2-4, with D possibly TRBD2 on 5 matching bases. The CDR3 covers 15 residues. Germline V gene data show CDR1 as SGHKS and CDR2 as YYEKEE (reference sequence). Trimming took off 4 bases at V and 0 bases at J, with 11 bases between the two ends. CDR3 protein: CASSPTRGAKNIQYF. The CDR3, as DNA: TGTGCCAGCAGCCCCACCCGGGGAGCCAAAAACATTCAGTACTTC.

This clone showed up just once. V is TRBV7-9 and J is TRBJ2-5; 11 bases are shared with TRBD2. CDR1 is SEHNR and CDR2 is FQNEAQ in the germline V gene (reference sequence). The CDR3 is 16 residues long. The V segment lost 0 bases and the J segment 2 bases; nucleotides outside the gene matches: 2. This chain's CDR3 is CASSLALAGGQETQYF. The DNA for the CDR3 is TGTGCCAGCAGCTTAGCGCTAGCGGGGGGACAAGAGACCCAGTACTTC.

The chain recombines TRBV6-1 with TRBJ1-4; 8 nucleotides agree with TRBD1. Trimming cost V 5 bases and J 8 bases; bases outside gene matches: 7. The CDR3 totals 14 residues. Per the germline V gene, CDR1 is MNHNS and CDR2 is SASEGT. As DNA, the CDR3 is TGTGCCAGCAGTCGGACAGGGTGGGGAGAAAAACTGTTTTTT. This sequence encodes CASSRTGWGEKLFF.

The sample holds a few counts of this clone. The rearrangement joins TRBV11-2 to TRBJ2-7; 7 nucleotides line up with TRBD2. The CDR3 spans 15 residues. The V segment lost 5 bases and the J segment 2 bases; nucleotides outside the gene matches: 9. Germline values: CDR1 SGHAT, CDR2 FQNNGV. CDR3 nucleotides: TGTGCCAGCAGCCAAGTGGCTAGCGGAACCTACGAGCAGTACTTC. Its translation: CASSQVASGTYEQYF.

The V gene is TRBV2, the J gene TRBJ2-7; tentatively, D is TRBD2 (6 bases). This CDR3 is built from 17 residues. From germline, CDR1 is SNHLY and CDR2 FYNNEI. V lost 7 bases to trimming and J lost 4 bases, with 26 bases between them. CDR3 sequence reads: CASISRSRPPGGYEQYF. Written as DNA, the CDR3 is TGTGCCAGCATCTCACGGTCCAGGCCTCCCGGAGGGTACGAGCAGTACTTC.

V usage is TRBV29-1 and J usage is TRBJ1-1; D is perhaps TRBD1 (5 bases). From germline, CDR1 is SQVTM and CDR2 ANQGSEA. This CDR3 has 14 amino acids. V was cut by 2 bases and J by 2 bases, with 12 bases left in between. The CDR3 nucleotides read TGCAGCGTTGAAAAGCAGGGATTTAACACTGAAGCTTTCTTT. Amino acid sequence: CSVEKQGFNTEAFF.

The J gene is TRBJ2-3, the V gene TRBV18; 8 bases align to TRBD2. The CDR3 runs 14 residues. Per the germline V gene, CDR1 is KGHSH and CDR2 is LQKENI. V gave up 8 bases and J gave up 1 base; unmatched junction bases: 5. CDR3: CASNGGAGTDTQYF. As DNA, the CDR3 is TGTGCCAGCAACGGGGGGGCCGGCACAGATACGCAGTATTTT.

The V and J genes are TRBV2 and TRBJ2-7, with 7 bases identical to TRBD1. Germline V gives CDR1 SNHLY, CDR2 FYNNEI. Trimming took 6 bases from V and 4 from J; bases not matched to a gene: 9. This CDR3 region has 14 residues. In nucleotides, the CDR3 is TGTGCCAGCAGAGACCAACAGGGGCTATACGAGCAGTACTTC. Translation gives CASRDQQGLYEQYF.

This chain connects TRBV4-1 to TRBJ2-2; D might be TRBD2 (7 bases). Trimming cost V 3 bases and J 6 bases, with 20 bases left between them. There are 17 residues in the CDR3. Looked up from germline, CDR1 is MGHRA and CDR2 is YSYEKL. For the CDR3, the DNA is TGCGCCAGCAGCCATTATTTGGGGGGGCAGTTGGCCGGGGAGCTGTTTTTT. Translating it yields CASSHYLGGQLAGELFF.